The 26 T cell receptor beta chains below all came from one sample that was sequenced in a study of control samples from healthy donors and cancer patients. The data were produced by immunoSEQ multiplex PCR, yet TCRdb's version contains in-frame clones alone and is incomplete. The repertoire holds roughly 79,000 clones, 75% to 90% seen once, with about 14% in the top ten. Sample: blood. Receptor source: a middle-aged man in good health.

The chain couples TRBV19 to TRBJ2-5; TRBD2 is a possible D gene (6 bases). The CDR3 runs 13 residues. Germline assignment: CDR1 LNHDA and CDR2 SQIVND (reference sequence). V gave up 5 bases and J gave up 5 bases, with 12 bases separating them. The CDR3 sequence is CASSLFGGETQYF. CDR3 DNA: TGTGCCAGTAGTCTTTTTGGAGGGGAGACCCAGTACTTC.

J is TRBJ2-1 and V is TRBV28; 11 bases align to TRBD2. CDR1 is MDHEN, CDR2 SYDVKM, per germline. The ends lost 3 bases at V and 7 bases at J; junction bases unmatched: 8. The CDR3 consists of 16 residues. In nucleotides, the CDR3 is TGTGCCAGCAGTTTTCTCTTAGCGGGAGGGCAGAATGAGCAGTTCTTC. It codes for CASSFLLAGGQNEQFF. The full variable domain, rest sourced from reference TRBV28 and TRBJ2-1, is DVKVTQSSRYLVKRTGEKVFLECVQDMDHENMFWYRQDPGLGLRLIYFSYDVKMKEKGDIPEGYSVSREKKERFSLILESASTNQTSMYLCASSFLLAGGQNEQFFGPGTRLTVL.

The V and J genes are TRBV21-1 and TRBJ2-2; the D call of TRBD2 is as the table states it, not checked on the DNA. TRBV21-1 is flagged as a pseudogene. This CDR3 spans 14 amino acids. CDR3 sequence (DNA): TGTGCCAGCAGCAAGACTAGCGTCACCGGGGAGCTGTTTTTT. This codes for CASSKTSVTGELFF.

The chain combines TRBV12-3 or TRBV12-4 with TRBJ1-2, with 8 bases aligning to TRBD1. This CDR3 has 13 amino acids. Trimming took 4 bases from V and 6 from J; bases not matched to a gene: 4. CDR3 loop: CASSSLTGDGYTF. CDR3 DNA sequence: TGTGCCAGCAGTTCCTTGACAGGGGATGGCTACACCTTC.

The V and J genes are TRBV7-9 and TRBJ2-5; 7 bases are a match to TRBD2. The CDR3 covers 15 residues. The germline gives CDR1 SEHNR, CDR2 FQNEAQ (reference sequence). V was pared by 3 bases and J by 1 base, with 5 bases of the junction left unmatched. The CDR3 spells CASSFELAFQETQYF. CDR3 DNA sequence: TGTGCCAGCAGCTTTGAACTAGCGTTCCAAGAGACCCAGTACTTC. Full variable domain (remainder filled in from reference TRBV7-9 and TRBJ2-5): DTGVSQNPRHKITKRGQNVTFRCDPISEHNRLYWYRQTLGQGPEFLTYFQNEAQLEKSRLLSDRFSAERPKGSFSTLEIQRTEQGDSAMYLCASSFELAFQETQYFGPGTRLLVL.

The chain couples TRBV3-1 (or the pseudogene TRBV3-2) to TRBJ1-3, with D uncertain. V lost 4 bases and J 0 bases, leaving 7 bases between the germline ends. Germline loops: CDR1 LGHDT, CDR2 YNNKEL (reference sequence). The CDR3 has 14 amino acids. The CDR3 protein is CASSPRVSGNTIYF. DNA for the CDR3: TGTGCCAGCAGCCCAAGGGTCTCTGGAAACACCATATATTTT.

V is TRBV5-8 and J is TRBJ1-2; D is unresolved. The CDR3 extends over 13 amino acids. V was trimmed by 7 bases and J by 5 bases, leaving 15 bases between them. Germline CDR1 reads SGHTS; CDR2 reads YDEGEE. The CDR3 DNA follows: TGTGCCAGCCGGCAGGCCCTCACATATGGCTACACCTTC. Protein: CASRQALTYGYTF.

Only one count was recorded for this clone. The rearrangement links TRBV5-1 to TRBJ2-6; maybe TRBD2 (5 bases). The ends were cut back, 3 bases at V and 0 bases at J, with 13 bases in the middle. CDR1 and CDR2 (germline): SGHRS, YFSETQ. The CDR3 loop spans 17 amino acids. In DNA, the CDR3 is TGCGCCAGCAGCTCCGCCGAGGGCGGCTCTGGGGCCAACGTCCTGACTTTC. It encodes CASSSAEGGSGANVLTF.

The V and J genes are TRBV28 and TRBJ1-4; D unresolved. CDR1 and CDR2 (germline): MDHEN, SYDVKM. The CDR3 spans 17 residues. The germline V and J ends were trimmed by 1 base and 2 bases, with 14 bases remaining between them. In DNA form, the CDR3 reads TGTGCCAGCAGTTTATCTGGGTCCTCGGCCACTAATGAAAAACTGTTTTTT. Protein product: CASSLSGSSATNEKLFF.

V usage is TRBV7-9 and J usage is TRBJ2-3; D remains ambiguous. CDR3 length equals 12 residues. Germline assignment: CDR1 SEHNR and CDR2 FQNEAQ (reference sequence). V dropped 5 bases and J dropped 2 bases, with 5 bases sitting between them. CDR3 protein: CASSRATDTQYF. In DNA, the CDR3 is TGTGCCAGCAGCCGCGCCACAGATACGCAGTATTTT.

The V gene is TRBV15, the J gene TRBJ2-2; weak D call: TRBD2 (5 bases). The CDR3 spans 14 residues. Germline-derived CDR1 and CDR2 are LNHNV and YYDKDF (reference sequence). V shed 8 bases and J shed 4 bases, with 14 bases lying between them. The CDR3: CATSRGPSTGELFF. For the CDR3, the DNA is TGTGCCACCTCTCGAGGGCCGAGCACCGGGGAGCTGTTTTTT.

This sequence joins TRBV5-1 and TRBJ2-1; the D gene is possibly TRBD2 (5 bases). The V end lost 4 bases, the J end lost 11 bases, and 16 bases lay between the germline ends. The CDR3 is made up of 13 amino acids. CDR1 and CDR2 from the germline V gene are SGHRS and YFSETQ. The CDR3 loop reads CASSPPIPGKQFF. In nucleotides, the CDR3 is TGCGCCAGCAGCCCCCCCATACCGGGGAAGCAGTTCTTC.

The chain joins TRBV7-2 to TRBJ1-6; D not resolved. Trimming took off 3 bases at V and 7 bases at J, with 10 bases between the two ends. The CDR3 is made up of 14 amino acids. Germline values: CDR1 SGHTA, CDR2 FQGNSA. The CDR3 here is CASSLNLGNSPLHF. CDR3 nucleotide sequence: TGTGCCAGCAGCTTGAACTTGGGGAATTCACCCCTCCACTTT. The full variable domain, in which reference TRBV7-2 and TRBJ1-6 provide the parts outside the CDR3, is GAGVSQSPSNKVTEKGKDVELRCDPISGHTALYWYRQSLGQGLEFLIYFQGNSAPDKSGLPSDRFSAERTGGSVSTLTIQRTQQEDSAVYLCASSLNLGNSPLHFGNGTRLTVT.

This chain uses TRBV6-5 with TRBJ1-4; 7 bases align to TRBD1. V shed 11 bases, J shed 5 bases, and the junction held 11 bases outside the gene matches. Per the germline V gene, CDR1 is MNHEY and CDR2 is SVGAGI. The CDR3 spans 14 residues. CDR3 sequence: CAGSPGQPNEKLFF. The DNA of the CDR3 is TGTGCCGGGAGTCCGGGACAGCCGAATGAAAAACTGTTTTTT.

The chain's CDR3 is CASSFQTSTNTGELFF. The CDR3 DNA is TGTGCCAGCAGCTTCCAGACTAGCACGAACACCGGGGAGCTGTTTTTT. The chain has TRBV7-2 and TRBJ2-2; 7 bases line up with TRBD2. The trim removed 3 bases at V and 0 bases at J, leaving 4 bases unmatched. There are 16 residues in the CDR3. Germline loops: CDR1 SGHTA, CDR2 FQGNSA.

This clone was detected only once. The chain links TRBV30 to TRBJ1-2, with D unclear. The V gene's germline CDR1 is GTSNPN and CDR2 SVGIG (reference sequence). This CDR3 has 15 amino acids. With 1 base removed from V and 0 bases from J, the gap between germline ends came to 12 bases. CDR3 protein: CAWSAGQIANYGYTF. CDR3 nucleotides: TGTGCCTGGAGTGCAGGCCAGATAGCTAACTATGGCTACACCTTC.

The chain employs TRBV9 and TRBJ2-7; D unresolved. CDR3 length: 15 amino acids. CDR1 and CDR2 (germline): SGDLS, YYNGEE. Trimming left V 4 bases short and J 1 base short, with 15 bases between. The CDR3: CASSPLSSSSYEQYF. The CDR3 region has the DNA TGTGCCAGCAGCCCCCTCAGCAGCTCATCCTACGAGCAGTACTTC.

This clone was counted a few times. This sequence joins TRBV11-3 and TRBJ2-7, with 9 bases that match TRBD1. The length of the CDR3 is 15 residues. The V segment lost 6 bases and the J segment 6 bases; nucleotides outside the gene matches: 12. The germline gives CDR1 SGHNT, CDR2 YENEEA. CDR3 amino acids: CASRLSHRGRFEQYF. The CDR3 coding sequence is TGTGCCAGCAGACTCTCTCACAGGGGGCGCTTCGAGCAGTACTTC.

The gene calls are TRBV19 and TRBJ1-1; D gene ambiguous. The CDR3 consists of 13 residues. Germline V CDR1 and CDR2: LNHDA, SQIVND (reference sequence). Trimming took 3 bases from V and 1 from J, leaving 6 bases between them. This CDR3 reads CASSIWANTEAFF. CDR3 sequence (DNA): TGTGCCAGTAGTATCTGGGCGAACACTGAAGCTTTCTTT.

In this sample, this clone turned up a few times. J is TRBJ2-3 and V is TRBV20-1; no clear D. Germline values: CDR1 DFQATT, CDR2 SNEGSKA (reference sequence). Trimming took off 5 bases at V and 6 bases at J, with 9 bases between the two ends. The CDR3 is 11 amino acids. In DNA form, the CDR3 reads TGCAGTGCTGCTCGCGGTGATACGCAGTATTTT. Translating gives CSAARGDTQYF.

The V gene is TRBV11-2, the J gene TRBJ1-2; weak D call: TRBD1 (6 bases). Trimming removed 5 bases at V and 0 bases at J, with 13 bases between. CDR1 and CDR2 (germline): SGHAT, FQNNGV. The CDR3 has 15 amino acids. The CDR3 region has the DNA TGTGCCAGCAGCCCGGGGGCCCTAGCTAACTATGGCTACACCTTC. As protein: CASSPGALANYGYTF.

J is TRBJ1-5 and V is TRBV7-2; D is undetermined. With 2 bases removed from V and 0 bases from J, the gap between germline ends came to 8 bases. CDR3 length: 15 residues. Germline CDR1 is SGHTA and CDR2 is FQGNSA. The CDR3: CASSLSWLSNQPQHF. The DNA for the CDR3 is TGTGCCAGCAGCTTATCTTGGCTTAGCAATCAGCCCCAGCATTTT. The full variable domain, completed using reference TRBV7-2 and TRBJ1-5, is GAGVSQSPSNKVTEKGKDVELRCDPISGHTALYWYRQSLGQGLEFLIYFQGNSAPDKSGLPSDRFSAERTGGSVSTLTIQRTQQEDSAVYLCASSLSWLSNQPQHFGDGTRLSIL.

The gene calls are TRBV7-9 and TRBJ1-1; D call uncertain. CDR3 length equals 13 residues. Trimming took off 4 bases at V and 3 bases at J, with 9 bases between the two ends. Per germline, CDR1 SEHNR and CDR2 FQNEAQ (reference sequence). The CDR3 loop is CASSSVMDTEAFF. CDR3 nucleotide sequence: TGTGCCAGCAGCTCGGTGATGGACACTGAAGCTTTCTTT. Complete variable domain (other parts from reference TRBV7-9 and TRBJ1-1): DTGVSQNPRHKITKRGQNVTFRCDPISEHNRLYWYRQTLGQGPEFLTYFQNEAQLEKSRLLSDRFSAERPKGSFSTLEIQRTEQGDSAMYLCASSSVMDTEAFFGQGTRLTVV.

The chain couples TRBV14 to TRBJ2-5; TRBD2 is a possible D gene (6 bases). Looked up from germline, CDR1 is SGHDN and CDR2 is FVKESK. The CDR3 is 16 amino acids. V was pared by 4 bases and J by 0 bases, with 15 bases between. CDR3 residues: CASSRLANTYQETQYF. As DNA, the CDR3 is TGTGCCAGCAGCCGCCTAGCGAACACCTACCAAGAGACCCAGTACTTC.

This sequence joins TRBV7-8 and TRBJ1-1; D not certain. With 5 bases removed from V and 2 bases from J, the gap between germline ends came to 15 bases. The CDR3 is made up of 15 amino acids. CDR1 and CDR2 (germline): SGHVS, FQNEAQ. DNA for the CDR3: TGTGCCAGCAGCCTGGGAACAGAGCGAAACACTGAAGCTTTCTTT. This gives the protein CASSLGTERNTEAFF.

This clone was found many times. The rearrangement links TRBV3-1 (or the pseudogene TRBV3-2) to TRBJ2-7, with 13 bases matching TRBD2. V dropped 5 bases and J dropped 5; count of bases not matched to a gene: 6. The germline gives CDR1 LGHDT, CDR2 YNNKEL (reference sequence). The CDR3 extends over 15 amino acids. The CDR3 here is CASSGLAGVSHEQYF. The CDR3 nucleotides read TGTGCCAGCAGCGGACTAGCGGGAGTTAGTCACGAGCAGTACTTC.